Shown below are 8 T cell receptor delta chains from a single sample sequenced in a study of γδ T cells in repeated Plasmodium falciparum infection. Gammadelta T cells were flow-sorted from PBMC into Vgamma9/Vdelta2+ and Vdelta2-negative populations for bulk analysis. TCRdb reanalyzed the multiplex PCR reads using CATT. This sample has over 90,000 delta-chain clones, with over 0.75% found just once. Sequencing was performed on gamma-delta T cells from blood. Receptors originate from a pool of human donors (malaria-infected and uninfected, not separated).

Worth noting for this clone: TCRdb's entry gives the protein of a much larger clone, which mismatches this DNA's translation at residue 13, likely from a read error; the protein reported here is translated from the DNA. This chain joins TRDV1 and TRDJ4; D may be TRDD3 (6 bases). In the absence of a J gene in TCRdb, the DNA was matched to germline to assign it here. The CDR3 is 16 amino acids. Trimming stripped 2 bases from V and 6 bases from J, with 22 bases between. From germline, CDR1 is TSWWSYY and CDR2 QGS. The CDR3 nucleotides are TGTGCTCTTGGGGAAATTGGTGGGCTGGGGACCGGGACCCTGATCTTT. Its protein product is CALGEIGGLGTGTLIF.

A word on this clone: TCRdb lists the protein of a much larger clone for this DNA, which differs at residue 16, so this is likely a read error; the protein given here is translated from the DNA itself. The chain uses TRDV1 and TRDJ1; 7 bases match TRDD3. Germline matching of the DNA provided the J gene here, since TCRdb leaves it blank. The CDR3 consists of 19 residues. Germline V gene sequence: CDR1 TSWWSYY, CDR2 QGS. CDR3 region: CALGESTQYWGVYTDRLIF. In nucleotides, the CDR3 is TGTGCTCTTGGGGAATCTACGCAGTACTGGGGAGTGTACACCGATAGACTCATCTTT.

This clone was seen only a few times. This likely reflects a read error, since a far larger clone is one base away. The same CDR3 arises from other DNA sequences in this sample as well. J is TRDJ1 and V is TRDV1; TRDD2 might be the D (5 bases). Since TCRdb gives no J gene, matching the DNA to germline was used here to assign it. The CDR3 contains 21 residues. CDR1 is TSWWSYY and CDR2 is QGS in the germline V gene. Here the CDR3 DNA reads TGTGCCCTTGGGCCCCCGCTCCTTCGTCTATCCCCGGTGGCCCACACCGATAAACTCATCTTT. It specifies CALGPPLLRLSPVAHTDKLIF.

This clone came up a few times. The protein given by TCRdb reflects a much larger clone and differs at residue 3 from this DNA's translation, likely from a read error; the protein shown is the DNA's translation. This sequence joins TRDV2 and TRDJ1; the D gene is possibly TRDD3 (6 bases). TCRdb leaves out the J gene; it was filled in here by matching the DNA to germline. CDR1 is GEAIGNYY, CDR2 EKD, per germline. The CDR3 runs 16 residues. CDR3 nucleotides: TGTGCCTATGACACCCTCACCCGGGGGACTCTCGATAAACTCATCTTT. Translation: CAYDTLTRGTLDKLIF.

In its sample, this clone was seen a few times. A read error is likely here: a far larger clone is one base away. Different DNA sequences within this sample yield the same CDR3. This sequence joins TRDV2 and TRDJ1; D is unresolved. The CDR3 sequence is 18 residues long. Germline V gene sequence: CDR1 GEAIGNYY, CDR2 EKD. Trimming pared 0 bases from V and 0 bases from J, leaving 19 bases between. CDR3 loop: CACDTVGGGLPYTDKLIF. CDR3 bases: TGTGCCTGTGACACCGTGGGCGGAGGATTACCTTACACCGATAAACTCATCTTT.

As for this clone: This DNA's translation differs at residue 16 from TCRdb's protein, which comes from a much larger clone; a read error is likely, and the protein shown is translated from the DNA. V gene assignment gives TRDV1, but the J gene was left uncalled; whether TRDD3, the table's D call, matches the DNA was not checked. CDR3 length equals 18 residues. Germline values: CDR1 TSWWSYY, CDR2 QGS. In nucleotides, the CDR3 is TGTGCTCTTGGGCTCCTACGGCTGGGGGATACGATCACCGATAAACCCATCTTT. It encodes CALGLLRLGDTITDKPIF.

This clone has a handful of counts. This likely reflects a read error, since a far larger clone is one base away. Other DNA sequences from this sample encode an identical CDR3 as well. The CDR3 here is CACDRAYAPSTDKLIF. The DNA for the CDR3 is TGTGCCTGTGACAGGGCTTACGCCCCATCCACCGATAAACTCATCTTT. This chain links TRDV2 with TRDJ1; no reliable D call. The J gene was missing in TCRdb and was found by matching the end of the DNA to germline. V lost 2 bases and J 1 base, leaving 16 bases between the germline ends. The germline gives CDR1 GEAIGNYY, CDR2 EKD. CDR3 length: 16 residues.

The genes are TRDV1 and TRDJ1, with D possibly matching TRDD3 (6 bases). Trimming stripped 2 bases from V and 0 bases from J, with 25 bases between. Germline V gene data show CDR1 as TSWWSYY and CDR2 as QGS. The CDR3 spans 20 residues. The CDR3 sequence: CALGERKFPSYWVYTDKLIF. In DNA, the CDR3 is TGTGCTCTTGGGGAAAGAAAATTCCCGTCGTACTGGGTGTACACCGATAAACTCATCTTT.